The 21 T cell receptor beta chains below were found in one sample sequenced in a study of T cell responses to AZD1222 COVID-19 vaccine. Clones were sequenced by immunoSEQ multiplex PCR, and TCRdb holds only the in-frame ones, with some missing. The top ten clones hold less than 0.6% of a sample with around 250,000 clones, roughly 93% of them seen once. This specimen was peripheral blood, taken on day 0 of AZD1222 vaccination. Source of these receptors: an adult in good health.

This chain uses TRBV3-1 (or the pseudogene TRBV3-2) with TRBJ2-2, with D tentatively TRBD2 (5 bases). Germline V gene data show CDR1 as LGHDT and CDR2 as YNNKEL (reference sequence). V lost 4 bases, J lost 4 bases, and 7 bases lay in between. This CDR3 is 13 amino acids long. The CDR3 region is CASSLGVTGELFF. CDR3 DNA sequence: TGTGCCAGCAGCCTCGGGGTCACCGGGGAGCTGTTTTTT.

V is TRBV30 and J is TRBJ1-1, with 12 positions matching TRBD1. The CDR3 is 15 residues long. Germline CDR1 reads GTSNPN; CDR2 reads SVGIG (reference sequence). Trimming at V came to 1 base and at J to 7 bases, leaving 7 bases not matched to a gene. CDR3 nucleotides: TGTGCCTGGAGTGCTTCGGGACAGGGGGCGATTGAAGCTTTCTTT. Translating gives CAWSASGQGAIEAFF. Combining the CDR3 with reference TRBV30 and TRBJ1-1 gives the whole variable domain SQTIHQWPATLVQPVGSPLSLECTVEGTSNPNLYWYRQAAGRGLQLLFYSVGIGQISSEVPQNLSASRPQDRQFILSSKKLLLSDSGFYLCAWSASGQGAIEAFFGQGTRLTVV.

The V call is TRBV28, the J call TRBJ2-5; D might be TRBD2 (7 bases). There are 14 residues in the CDR3. V lost 8 bases to trimming and J lost 5 bases, with 18 bases between them. Germline V gene data show CDR1 as MDHEN and CDR2 as SYDVKM. CDR3 sequence: CASGRGARMETQYF. The CDR3 nucleotides read TGTGCCAGCGGGAGGGGGGCGCGGATGGAGACCCAGTACTTC. The entire variable domain, with the rest obtained from reference TRBV28 and TRBJ2-5, is as follows: DVKVTQSSRYLVKRTGEKVFLECVQDMDHENMFWYRQDPGLGLRLIYFSYDVKMKEKGDIPEGYSVSREKKERFSLILESASTNQTSMYLCASGRGARMETQYFGPGTRLLVL.

The chain recombines TRBV7-8 with TRBJ2-7, with D uncertain. Germline CDR1 reads SGHVS; CDR2 reads FQNEAQ. V lost 5 bases and J lost 1, with 12 bases in between. The CDR3 length is 14 residues. In DNA form, the CDR3 reads TGTGCCAGCAGCCCCCGAGTGGGTTCCTACGAGCAGTACTTC. This translates into CASSPRVGSYEQYF.

V and J are TRBV6-2 or TRBV6-3 and TRBJ2-1, with no clear D. Per germline, CDR1 MNHEY and CDR2 SVGEGT. The CDR3 extends over 11 amino acids. V was shortened by 2 bases and J by 12 bases, with 8 bases between the two germline ends. The CDR3 spells CASSYGLAQFF. CDR3 DNA sequence: TGTGCCAGCAGTTACGGGTTAGCGCAGTTCTTC.

The V call is TRBV6-1, the J call TRBJ1-2; D perhaps matches TRBD1 (6 bases). The V gene's germline CDR1 is MNHNS and CDR2 SASEGT. Trimming pared 3 bases from V and 0 bases from J, leaving 11 bases between. CDR3 length: 15 amino acids. The CDR3 nucleotides are TGTGCCAGCAGTGAGAGGACAGATTCTAACTATGGCTACACCTTC. Amino acid sequence: CASSERTDSNYGYTF.

The chain recombines TRBV19 with TRBJ1-4; no firm D call. The CDR3 is made up of 13 amino acids. Between the trimmed V and J ends, which lost 7 bases and 8 bases, there was a span of 14 bases. CDR1 and CDR2 from the germline V gene are LNHDA and SQIVND (reference sequence). The CDR3 region has the DNA TGTGCCAGTAAGGGCCAAATGGAGGAAAAACTGTTTTTT. Translating it yields CASKGQMEEKLFF.

V and J are TRBV6-5 and TRBJ1-6, with a possible D match to TRBD1 (5 bases). The V gene's germline CDR1 is MNHEY and CDR2 SVGAGI. Trimming pared 7 bases from V and 7 bases from J, leaving 17 bases between. The CDR3 has 15 residues. The chain's CDR3 is CASKIQGDGNSPLHF. DNA for the CDR3: TGTGCCAGCAAAATCCAGGGAGACGGGAATTCACCCCTCCACTTT.

This clone was recorded only once. The chain carries TRBV2 and TRBJ1-2, with 7 bases fitting TRBD1. After removal of 8 bases from V and 2 bases from J, the junction contained 8 bases not matched to a gene. The length of the CDR3 is 14 residues. Germline V gene sequence: CDR1 SNHLY, CDR2 FYNNEI. The CDR3 DNA is TGTGCCAGCTTGGGGGTCAGGGGGAACTATGGCTACACCTTC. Translated: CASLGVRGNYGYTF.

The rearrangement joins TRBV3-1 (or the pseudogene TRBV3-2) to TRBJ1-3, with 10 bases fitting TRBD1. CDR3 size: 15 residues. Germline CDR1 is LGHDT and CDR2 is YNNKEL (reference sequence). With 6 bases clipped from V and 3 bases from J, the junction kept 5 bases outside the gene matches. The CDR3 nucleotides read TGTGCCAGCAGTCTACGGGACAGGGGTGGAAACACCATATATTTT. Amino acid sequence: CASSLRDRGGNTIYF.

The rearrangement joins TRBV4-1 to TRBJ1-1, with D tentatively TRBD1 (5 bases). Germline V CDR1 and CDR2: MGHRA, YSYEKL. The CDR3 has 12 residues. The ends were cut back, 8 bases at V and 0 bases at J, with 7 bases in the middle. CDR3 in amino acids: CASWDLNTEAFF. As DNA, the CDR3 is TGCGCCAGCTGGGACTTGAACACTGAAGCTTTCTTT.

The rearrangement uses TRBV28 and TRBJ2-1; maybe TRBD1 (5 bases). Trimming removed 6 bases from V and 5 bases from J, with 8 bases in between. The CDR3 length is 12 residues. Germline CDR1 MDHEN, CDR2 SYDVKM. The CDR3 DNA sequence: TGTGCCAGCAGCCTGACAGACAATGAGCAGTTCTTC. This gives the protein CASSLTDNEQFF.

The CDR3, as DNA: TGCGCCAGCAGCTTCGGGGACAGGGTTAATGAAAAACTGTTTTTT. Amino acids: CASSFGDRVNEKLFF. This chain joins TRBV5-1 and TRBJ1-4, with 9 bases that match TRBD1. Germline trimming cut 2 bases from V and 4 bases from J; bases unmatched to any gene: 3. This CDR3 is 15 amino acids long. Germline-derived CDR1 and CDR2 are SGHRS and YFSETQ.

In nucleotides, the CDR3 is TGTGCCAGCAGCTGGACAGGGGAGGGGAACACTGAAGCTTTCTTT. Translating gives CASSWTGEGNTEAFF. This chain links TRBV5-6 with TRBJ1-1; 9 bases map to TRBD1. The CDR3 is 15 residues long. The V and J ends lost 3 bases and 1 base, in that order; junction bases with no gene match: 4. Germline V gene lookup returns CDR1 SGHDT and CDR2 YYEEEE. The whole variable domain, remainder taken from reference TRBV5-6 and TRBJ1-1, is DAGVTQSPTHLIKTRGQQVTLRCSPKSGHDTVSWYQQALGQGPQFIFQYYEEEERQRGNFPDRFSGHQFPNYSSELNVNALLLGDSALYLCASSWTGEGNTEAFFGQGTRLTVV.

In DNA, the CDR3 is TGTGCCAGTAGTACTGGACGTTATGGCTACACCTTC. Translation gives CASSTGRYGYTF. The chain has TRBV19 and TRBJ1-2; D gene uncertain. CDR3 length: 12 residues. Trimming removed 4 bases at V and 5 bases at J, with 8 bases between. CDR1 LNHDA and CDR2 SQIVND come from the germline V gene (reference sequence).

The CDR3 sequence is CASSRGQGGPGTQYF. The CDR3 nucleotides read TGCGCCAGCAGCCGAGGACAGGGAGGGCCGGGGACCCAGTACTTC. The rearrangement joins TRBV5-1 to TRBJ2-5; perhaps TRBD1 as D (8 bases). V was cut by 4 bases and J by 7 bases, with 20 bases left in between. CDR1 SGHRS and CDR2 YFSETQ come from the germline V gene. The CDR3 is 15 amino acids.

The rearrangement links TRBV10-3 to TRBJ2-7; 9 bases agree with TRBD2. Germline V gives CDR1 ENHRY, CDR2 SYGVKD. CDR3 length: 14 residues. V lost 0 bases and J lost 5; bases outside the gene matches: 2. The CDR3 sequence: CAISESLAGNEQYF. The CDR3 DNA is TGTGCCATCAGTGAGTCCCTAGCGGGAAACGAGCAGTACTTC.

The V and J genes are TRBV10-3 and TRBJ2-3, with D possibly being TRBD2 (6 bases). Trimming removed 3 bases from V and 2 bases from J, with 12 bases in between. The V gene's germline CDR1 is ENHRY and CDR2 SYGVKD. The CDR3 is 15 amino acids. CDR3 bases: TGTGCCATCAGTGAAGGCCGGGGGATCACAGATACGCAGTATTTT. Its protein is CAISEGRGITDTQYF.

V is TRBV19 and J is TRBJ1-1; weak D call: TRBD1 (5 bases). V lost 8 bases and J lost 5, with 12 bases in between. CDR3 length equals 12 residues. The germline V gene encodes CDR1 LNHDA and CDR2 SQIVND (reference sequence). The CDR3 coding sequence is TGTGCCAGTCGGGACTGGGAGACTGAAGCTTTCTTT. Translation gives CASRDWETEAFF.

This rearrangement joins TRBV2 to TRBJ2-5; 9 positions match TRBD1. J was trimmed by 4 bases and V by 4 bases; bases with no gene match: 1. CDR3 length equals 13 residues. Per germline, CDR1 SNHLY and CDR2 FYNNEI. The CDR3 region has the DNA TGTGCCAGCAGTGGGGACAGGGTAGAGACCCAGTACTTC. Translated: CASSGDRVETQYF.

The chain links TRBV5-1 to TRBJ2-1; TRBD2 matches 11 bases. Unmatched junction bases numbered 6, after V lost 2 bases and J lost 2 bases. CDR3 length: 17 residues. Germline lookup yields CDR1 SGHRS and CDR2 YFSETQ. The CDR3 DNA follows: TGCGCCAGCAGCTTTGGACTAGCGGGCACTGCCTACAATGAGCAGTTCTTC. It translates to CASSFGLAGTAYNEQFF. Drawing the rest from reference TRBV5-1 and TRBJ2-1, the complete variable domain is KAGVTQTPRYLIKTRGQQVTLSCSPISGHRSVSWYQQTPGQGLQFLFEYFSETQRNKGNFPGRFSGRQFSNSRSEMNVSTLELGDSALYLCASSFGLAGTAYNEQFFGPGTRLTVL.